This T cell receptor (beta chain) was found in a study of sequential checkpoint blockade in melanoma. Study-wide context: Both treatment sequences were followed by maintenance nivolumab.

Treatment noted: randomized to nivolumab then ipilimumab (arm A) or the reverse (arm B). Using immunoSEQ multiplex PCR, the repertoire was profiled, and TCRdb retains in-frame clones only, with some absent. The sample includes around 15,000 clones, under 65% seen only once; the top ten take about 16%. The sample here was CD8+ T cells sorted from blood (inferred from file names), taken from a patient given nivolumab and ipilimumab in sequence. The receptor comes from a human donor with melanoma.

CDR3: CASSLTGTGELFF. The DNA for the CDR3 is TGTGCCAGCAGTTTAACAGGGACCGGGGAGCTGTTTTTT. This sequence joins TRBV28 and TRBJ2-2, with D perhaps matching TRBD1 (6 bases). V dropped 2 bases and J dropped 5 bases, with 6 bases sitting between them. The CDR3 is made up of 13 amino acids. The germline V gene has CDR1 MDHEN and CDR2 SYDVKM.